This passage covers 8 T cell receptor beta chains from one sample sequenced in a study of blood T cell repertoires in COVID-19. The data were produced by immunoSEQ multiplex PCR, yet TCRdb's version contains in-frame clones alone and is incomplete. Among 100,000 to 150,000 clones listed, roughly 80% were seen once. The sequenced material came from peripheral blood. These receptors were taken from a woman aged 55-75 years with acute or convalescent COVID-19.

This clone was seen only once. V usage is TRBV28 and J usage is TRBJ1-1; no reliable D call. V shed 7 bases and J shed 0 bases, with 6 bases lying between them. CDR1 is MDHEN, CDR2 SYDVKM, per germline. The CDR3 consists of 12 residues. In DNA form, the CDR3 reads TGTGCCAGCACCGTAATGAACACTGAAGCTTTCTTT. Translated: CASTVMNTEAFF.

The V gene is TRBV11-2, the J gene TRBJ1-1; 9 nucleotides align to TRBD1. Germline V gene lookup returns CDR1 SGHAT and CDR2 FQNNGV. The CDR3 is 17 residues long. V dropped 4 bases and J dropped 1; count of bases not matched to a gene: 10. DNA of the CDR3: TGTGCCAGCAGCTCCGGGACAGGGAAGGTGAGGAACACTGAAGCTTTCTTT. Its translation: CASSSGTGKVRNTEAFF.

This chain uses TRBV14 with TRBJ1-2; D call uncertain. CDR1 and CDR2 from the germline V gene are SGHDN and FVKESK. The germline V and J ends were trimmed by 3 bases and 2 bases, with 13 bases remaining between them. The CDR3 has 15 amino acids. The CDR3 DNA is TGTGCCAGCAGCCAGTGGACGGGGTGGAACTATGGCTACACCTTC. Translating gives CASSQWTGWNYGYTF.

V and J are TRBV7-2 and TRBJ1-5; a possible D gene is TRBD1 (5 bases). There are 16 residues in the CDR3. V lost 5 bases and J lost 1, with 15 bases in between. CDR1 SGHTA and CDR2 FQGNSA come from the germline V gene. The CDR3: CASSPGQAGSNQPQHF. For the CDR3, the DNA is TGTGCCAGCAGCCCCGGACAAGCAGGGAGCAATCAGCCCCAGCATTTT.

This clone appeared once. This chain links TRBV18 with TRBJ2-7, with a weak D call TRBD1 (5 bases). The CDR3 extends over 14 amino acids. The V end was cut by 1 base, the J end by 5 bases, with 12 bases between. The germline CDR1 and CDR2 sequences are KGHSH and LQKENI. This chain's CDR3 is CASSPQGPPDEQYF. DNA of the CDR3: TGTGCCAGCTCACCACAGGGGCCCCCCGACGAGCAGTACTTC.

V and J are TRBV7-2 and TRBJ2-3, with TRBD1 matching over 7 bases. Losses at the gene ends were 2 bases for V and 4 bases for J; bases not matched to a gene: 6. Germline loops: CDR1 SGHTA, CDR2 FQGNSA. The CDR3 runs to 15 residues. CDR3 nucleotide sequence: TGTGCCAGCAGCTTAAACCAGGGGGTGTCAGATACGCAGTATTTT. This gives the protein CASSLNQGVSDTQYF.

This CDR3 is CASSQRTGELYEQYF. CDR3 nucleotide sequence: TGTGCCAGCAGTCAACGGACAGGGGAGCTCTACGAGCAGTACTTC. The chain is built from TRBV27 and TRBJ2-7; 9 bases align to TRBD1. V shed 5 bases and J 3 bases; nucleotides not matched to a gene: 8. The CDR3 length is 15 residues. CDR1 and CDR2 from the germline V gene are MNHEY and SMNVEV (reference sequence).

The J gene is TRBJ1-2, the V gene TRBV9, with a possible D match to TRBD1 (5 bases). This CDR3 region has 15 residues. Between the trimmed V and J ends, which lost 4 bases and 2 bases, there was a span of 15 bases. Germline V lookup: CDR1 SGDLS, CDR2 YYNGEE. CDR3 sequence: CASSPSGGTNYGYTF. Here the CDR3 DNA reads TGTGCCAGCAGCCCTTCCGGGGGGACCAACTATGGCTACACCTTC.